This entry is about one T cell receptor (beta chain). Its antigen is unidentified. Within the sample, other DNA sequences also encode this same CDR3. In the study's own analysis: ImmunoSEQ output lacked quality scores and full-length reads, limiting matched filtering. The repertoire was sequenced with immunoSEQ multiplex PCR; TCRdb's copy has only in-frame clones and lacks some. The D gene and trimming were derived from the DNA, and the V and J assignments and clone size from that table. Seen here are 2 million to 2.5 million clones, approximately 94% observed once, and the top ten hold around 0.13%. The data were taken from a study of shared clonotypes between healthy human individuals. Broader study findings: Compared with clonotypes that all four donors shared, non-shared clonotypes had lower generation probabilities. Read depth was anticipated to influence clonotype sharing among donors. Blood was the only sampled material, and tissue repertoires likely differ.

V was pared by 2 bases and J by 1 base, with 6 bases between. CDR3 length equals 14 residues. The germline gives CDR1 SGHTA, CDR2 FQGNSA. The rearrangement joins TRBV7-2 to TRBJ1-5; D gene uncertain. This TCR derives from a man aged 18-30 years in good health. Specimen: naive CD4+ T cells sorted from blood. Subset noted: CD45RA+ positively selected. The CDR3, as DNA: TGTGCCAGCAGCTTAACCGACAGCAATCAGCCCCAGCATTTT. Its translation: CASSLTDSNQPQHF.